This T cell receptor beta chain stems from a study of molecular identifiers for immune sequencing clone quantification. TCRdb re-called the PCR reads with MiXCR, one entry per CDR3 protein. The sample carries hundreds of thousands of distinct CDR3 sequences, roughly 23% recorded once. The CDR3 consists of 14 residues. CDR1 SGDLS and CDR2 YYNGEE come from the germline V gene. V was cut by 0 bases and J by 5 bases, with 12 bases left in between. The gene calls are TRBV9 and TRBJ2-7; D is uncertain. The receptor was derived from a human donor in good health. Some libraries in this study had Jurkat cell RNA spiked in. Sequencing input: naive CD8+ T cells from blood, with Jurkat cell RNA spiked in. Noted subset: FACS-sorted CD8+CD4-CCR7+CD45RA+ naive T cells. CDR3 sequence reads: CASSVDGQLDEQYF. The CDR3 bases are TGTGCCAGCAGCGTAGATGGGCAGCTGGACGAGCAGTACTTC. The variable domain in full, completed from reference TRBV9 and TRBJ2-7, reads DSGVTQTPKHLITATGQRVTLRCSPRSGDLSVYWYQQSLDQGLQFLIQYYNGEERAKGNILERFSAQQFPDLHSELNLSSLELGDSALYFCASSVDGQLDEQYFGPGTRLTVT.